A selection of T cell receptor beta chains follows, all from one sample in a study of T cell responses to AZD1222 COVID-19 vaccine. Sequenced by immunoSEQ multiplex PCR; TCRdb stores in-frame clones only, minus some. The profile shows over 150,000 clones, 88% of them singletons. The sequences come from peripheral blood, collected on day 0 of AZD1222 vaccination. The receptors originated from an adult in good health. CDR3s include the opening cysteine and the closing phenylalanine or tryptophan. A D gene is named only where the DNA matches it firmly. Some rows mark clone size as missing; the rest say once, few, many or name a class of expanded clone.

D	J	length	V	size	DNA	CDR3
TRBD2	TRBJ2-3	15	TRBV19	NA	TGTGCCAGTAGTATTATTGGCCGGGGGGCAGATACGCAGTATTTT	CASSIIGRGADTQYF
TRBD1	TRBJ1-2	15	TRBV6-6	NA	TGTGCCAGCAGTTACTCGCAGGGGGGGAACTATGGCTACACCTTC	CASSYSQGGNYGYTF
NA	TRBJ1-1	13	TRBV15	few	TGTGCCACCAGCAGGCAGGCGAACACTGAAGCTTTCTTT	CATSRQANTEAFF
TRBD1	TRBJ1-2	14	TRBV3-1/TRBV3-2	NA	TGTGCCAGCAGCCCGACAGGGAGTCCCTATGGCTACACCTTC	CASSPTGSPYGYTF
TRBD1	TRBJ2-7	14	TRBV19	few	TGTGCCAGTAGACCGGGACAGGAGGGCTACGAGCAGTACTTC	CASRPGQEGYEQYF
NA	TRBJ2-2	16	TRBV18	once	TGTGCCAGCTCACCACCGGGGCAGGGTGGCACCGGGGAGCTGTTTTTT	CASSPPGQGGTGELFF
NA	TRBJ2-2	16	TRBV5-5	NA	TGTGCCAGCAGCTTGGGACCCCGGCCCGACACCGGGGAGCTGTTTTTT	CASSLGPRPDTGELFF
TRBD1	TRBJ1-5	14	TRBV16	NA	TGTGCCAGCAGCCAGACAGGGAGTGGACAGCCCCAGCATTTT	CASSQTGSGQPQHF
NA	TRBJ1-1	13	TRBV19	NA	TGTGCCAGTAGTATGGCAGGAAGGACTGAAGCTTTCTTT	CASSMAGRTEAFF
TRBD2	TRBJ2-5	15	TRBV3-1/TRBV3-2	NA	TGTGCCAGCAGCCGCCCGGCGGGGGTCCAAGAGACCCAGTACTTC	CASSRPAGVQETQYF
NA	TRBJ1-5	13	TRBV7-9	NA	TGTGCCAGCAGCTTCGCGGGGGAGCAGCCCCAGCATTTT	CASSFAGEQPQHF
TRBD2	TRBJ2-1	16	TRBV7-6	NA	TGTGCCAGCAGCTTAGGGTTGGTAGCGGGGAACAATGAGCAGTTCTTC	CASSLGLVAGNNEQFF
NA	TRBJ1-3	16	TRBV7-6	NA	TGTGCCAGCAGCTTAGAGGTGCCGGTCTCTGGAAACACCATATATTTT	CASSLEVPVSGNTIYF
TRBD1	TRBJ2-7	14	TRBV4-3	NA	TGCGCCAGCAGCCAAGGACAGGGGGCTGGCGAGCAGTACTTC	CASSQGQGAGEQYF
TRBD1	TRBJ1-2	13	TRBV6-2/TRBV6-3	once	TGTGCCAGCAGTTCGGGACAGGACTATGGCTACACCTTC	CASSSGQDYGYTF
NA	TRBJ1-2	12	TRBV12-3/TRBV12-4	once	TGTGCCAGTTCAATCGGGGGGAATGGCTACACCTTC	CASSIGGNGYTF
TRBD1	TRBJ2-5	17	TRBV7-6	NA	TGTGCCAGCAGCTTAGCGCGGGCAGGGGGTCCCCAAGAGACCCAGTACTTC	CASSLARAGGPQETQYF
TRBD1	TRBJ1-4	16	TRBV28	NA	TGTGCCAGCAGAACTCCTCCCGGGACAGGGGTGGAAAAACTGTTTTTT	CASRTPPGTGVEKLFF
TRBD1	TRBJ1-6	16	TRBV18	NA	TGTGCCAGCTCTCTGGCTGCGGGACAGAATAGTTCACCCCTCCACTTT	CASSLAAGQNSSPLHF
NA	TRBJ1-6	12	TRBV7-9	NA	TGTGCCAGCAGCTTAACTAATTCACCCCTCCACTTT	CASSLTNSPLHF
NA	TRBJ1-2	11	TRBV20-1	NA	TGCAGTGCTAGTACAGACTATGGCTACACCTTC	CSASTDYGYTF
NA	TRBJ2-2	14	TRBV7-6	NA	TGTGCCAGCAGCTTAGCGGAGGGGGCCGGGGAGCTGTTTTTT	CASSLAEGAGELFF
NA	TRBJ1-2	16	TRBV19	NA	TGTGCCAGTAGTATAGATCTATCGGGGCGGCGTGAGGGCTACACCTTC	CASSIDLSGRREGYTF
NA	TRBJ1-3	17	TRBV4-3	NA	TGCGCCAGCAGCCAAGTCCTAGGGGACTTCTCTGGAAACACCATATATTTT	CASSQVLGDFSGNTIYF
TRBD1	TRBJ1-2	14	TRBV6-5	NA	TGTGCCAGCACCCAGGGGGCTATGGACTATGGCTACACCTTC	CASTQGAMDYGYTF
NA	TRBJ1-1	13	TRBV14	NA	TGTGCCAGCAGCTCAGAGTTATTCACTGAAGCTTTCTTT	CASSSELFTEAFF
TRBD1	TRBJ2-7	14	TRBV2	NA	TGTGCCAGCAGCGAACAGGGGATGGGGTACGAGCAGTACTTC	CASSEQGMGYEQYF
TRBD1	TRBJ1-1	16	TRBV5-1	NA	TGCGCCAGCAGCCTAGGATTGGGACAGGGGAAAACTGAAGCTTTCTTT	CASSLGLGQGKTEAFF
NA	TRBJ2-2	11	TRBV19	NA	TGTGCCAGCTCGAACACCGGGGAGCTGTTTTTT	CASSNTGELFF
NA	TRBJ2-2	16	TRBV18	NA	TGTGCCAGCTCACCCCAGGGGTCGACGAACACCGGGGAGCTGTTTTTT	CASSPQGSTNTGELFF
TRBD1	TRBJ2-5	16	TRBV28	NA	TGTGCCAGCAGACCAGGGACAGGGGAAGTCTGGGAGACCCAGTACTTC	CASRPGTGEVWETQYF
TRBD2	TRBJ2-1	15	TRBV12-5	NA	TGTGCTAGTGGTCCGGGGGGGCAGGGCACCAATGAGCAGTTCTTC	CASGPGGQGTNEQFF
TRBD1	TRBJ1-2	16	TRBV5-4	once	TGTGCCAGCAGCTCCGGGACAGCTTTAACTAACTATGGCTACACCTTC	CASSSGTALTNYGYTF
TRBD1	TRBJ1-5	13	TRBV7-9	NA	TGTGCCAGCAGCTATGGGGACAGTCAGCCCCAGCATTTT	CASSYGDSQPQHF
NA	TRBJ1-4	13	TRBV6-5	NA	TGTGCCAGCCATGGCCAAGCGGGTGAAAAACTGTTTTTT	CASHGQAGEKLFF
TRBD1	TRBJ2-7	17	TRBV6-4	NA	TGTGCCAGCAGTGACCCAGGCGGCCGGGACAGGGACTACGAGCAGTACTTC	CASSDPGGRDRDYEQYF
TRBD1	TRBJ1-1	15	TRBV7-2	NA	TGTGCCAGCAGCACCCAGGGGGCCGGGAACACTGAAGCTTTCTTT	CASSTQGAGNTEAFF
NA	TRBJ1-5	12	TRBV6-1	NA	TGTGCCAGCAGTGAAGCAGAAAGGACCCAGCATTTT	CASSEAERTQHF
TRBD2	TRBJ2-3	17	TRBV7-2	NA	TGTGCCAGCAGCTTAAGGCTAGCGGGGGAACTTTCCGGTACGCAGTATTTT	CASSLRLAGELSGTQYF
TRBD1	TRBJ1-4	13	TRBV6-5	few	TGTGCCAGTAAGGACAGGGTAAATGAAAAACTGTTTTTT	CASKDRVNEKLFF
NA	TRBJ2-1	13	TRBV10-3	NA	TGTGCCATCAGTGAGACAGTGCCAAGTGAGCAGTTCTTC	CAISETVPSEQFF
TRBD1	TRBJ2-1	14	TRBV3-1/TRBV3-2	NA	TGTGCCAGCAGCCAAGGGACAGGCCACAATGAGCAGTTCTTC	CASSQGTGHNEQFF
NA	TRBJ1-3	17	TRBV5-6	NA	TGTGCCAGCAGCCGTTCAGGTGGGGGGAGCTCTGGAAACACCATATATTTT	CASSRSGGGSSGNTIYF
TRBD1	TRBJ1-2	14	TRBV6-1	NA	TGTGCCAGCAGTGAAGCGACAGGGGGATATGGCTACACCTTC	CASSEATGGYGYTF
NA	TRBJ1-2	15	TRBV19	NA	TGTGCCAGTAGGCCCTTAGAGGGGGGCGACTATGGCTACACCTTC	CASRPLEGGDYGYTF
NA	TRBJ1-2	15	TRBV5-5	NA	TGTGCCAGCAGCCCCTCAGCGGGGGACACTTATGGCTACACCTTC	CASSPSAGDTYGYTF
TRBD1	TRBJ1-1	17	TRBV10-1	once	TGCGCCAGCAGTGACTGGGACAGGCTTTTTGGCGGCACTGAAGCTTTCTTT	CASSDWDRLFGGTEAFF
NA	TRBJ2-1	13	TRBV18	once	TGTGCCAGCTCACCACCGGGGGGCGTTGAGCAGTTCTTC	CASSPPGGVEQFF
TRBD1	TRBJ2-2	15	TRBV29-1	NA	TGCAGCGTTCGACAGGGGGGGACGAACACCGGGGAGCTGTTTTTT	CSVRQGGTNTGELFF
TRBD2	TRBJ2-5	15	TRBV5-4	once	TGTGCCAGCAGCTCCTCTGGACTAGCGGGGGAGACCCAGTACTTC	CASSSSGLAGETQYF
TRBD1	TRBJ1-4	14	TRBV2	NA	TGTGCCAGTAGAACCGGGACAGGGCTTGAAAAACTGTTTTTT	CASRTGTGLEKLFF